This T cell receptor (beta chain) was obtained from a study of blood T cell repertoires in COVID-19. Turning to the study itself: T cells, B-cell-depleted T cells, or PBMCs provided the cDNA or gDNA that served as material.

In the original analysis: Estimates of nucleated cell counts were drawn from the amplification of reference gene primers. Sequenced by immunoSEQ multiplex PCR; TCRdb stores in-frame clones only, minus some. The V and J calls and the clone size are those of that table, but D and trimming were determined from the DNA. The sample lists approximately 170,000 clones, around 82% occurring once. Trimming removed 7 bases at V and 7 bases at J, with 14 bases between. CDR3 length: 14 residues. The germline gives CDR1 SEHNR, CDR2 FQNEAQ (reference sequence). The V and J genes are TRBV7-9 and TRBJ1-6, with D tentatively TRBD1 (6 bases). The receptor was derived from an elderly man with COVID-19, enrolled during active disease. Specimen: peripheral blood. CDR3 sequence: CASTLTGKNSPLHF. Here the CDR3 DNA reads TGTGCCAGCACCCTAACAGGGAAGAATTCACCCCTCCACTTT.